The 31 T cell receptor beta chains below were found in one sample sequenced in a study of blood T cell repertoires in COVID-19. Some clones are missing from TCRdb's copy, which holds only in-frame ones; the method was immunoSEQ multiplex PCR. The data show approximately 83,000 clones, approximately 91% seen once. The sample taken for sequencing was peripheral blood. These receptors originate from a man in his 70s with acute or convalescent COVID-19.

The CDR3 sequence: CASSLRGGNTGELFF. The CDR3 DNA reads TGTGCCAGCAGTTTACGGGGGGGGAACACCGGGGAGCTGTTTTTT. This chain uses TRBV6-8 with TRBJ2-2; 8 bases agree with TRBD2. V gave up 4 bases and J gave up 1 base; unmatched junction bases: 2. CDR3 size: 15 residues. Germline loops: CDR1 MNHGY, CDR2 SAAAGT.

This clone was picked up one time. This chain links TRBV5-5 with TRBJ1-1; no clear D. The CDR3 is made up of 14 amino acids. CDR1 SGHKS and CDR2 YYEKEE come from the germline V gene (reference sequence). Trimming removed 2 bases at V and 0 bases at J, with 8 bases between. The CDR3 sequence is CASSFAGLNTEAFF. The CDR3 DNA reads as TGTGCCAGCAGCTTTGCAGGCCTGAACACTGAAGCTTTCTTT.

This clone was counted a single time. The genes are TRBV5-1 and TRBJ2-3; D may be TRBD1 (6 bases). V lost 2 bases to trimming and J lost 0 bases, with 19 bases between them. Per the germline V gene, CDR1 is SGHRS and CDR2 is YFSETQ. The CDR3 spans 18 residues. The CDR3 DNA reads TGCGCCAGCAGCTTCCGAAACCGACAGGCACTCAGCACAGATACGCAGTATTTT. This sequence encodes CASSFRNRQALSTDTQYF.

The chain carries TRBV7-9 and TRBJ2-4; D possibly corresponds to TRBD1 (6 bases). The CDR3 contains 16 residues. Germline V gene lookup returns CDR1 SEHNR and CDR2 FQNEAQ (reference sequence). V lost 6 bases, J lost 5 bases, and 20 bases lay in between. The CDR3 here is CASSRGSSVAQNIQYF. The CDR3 bases are TGTGCCAGCAGTAGGGGGTCCTCAGTCGCCCAAAACATTCAGTACTTC.

The chain links TRBV7-9 to TRBJ1-4; maybe TRBD1 (6 bases). The V and J ends lost 5 bases and 5 bases respectively, with 18 bases between them. Germline V gene lookup returns CDR1 SEHNR and CDR2 FQNEAQ (reference sequence). The CDR3 covers 16 residues. The CDR3 DNA follows: TGTGCCAGCAGCCCCAGGGGTGCGACGGCCAATGAAAAACTGTTTTTT. Translated, it gives CASSPRGATANEKLFF.

The rearrangement joins TRBV7-3 to TRBJ1-1, with 8 bases matching TRBD1. CDR3 length: 14 amino acids. The V gene end was trimmed by 5 bases and the J gene end by 6 bases; junction bases not matched to a gene: 8. The germline gives CDR1 SGHTA, CDR2 FQGTGA. As DNA, the CDR3 is TGTGCCAGCAGCCAAACACAGGGGGTGGCTGAAGCTTTCTTT. Translation: CASSQTQGVAEAFF.

The chain uses TRBV11-2 and TRBJ2-3, with D maybe TRBD1 (5 bases). V was trimmed by 2 bases and J by 3 bases, leaving 9 bases between them. In germline, CDR1 is SGHAT, CDR2 FQNNGV. The CDR3 loop spans 14 amino acids. DNA of the CDR3: TGTGCCAGCAGCTTAAGTCCAGGGACAGATACGCAGTATTTT. Its translation: CASSLSPGTDTQYF.

The chain uses TRBV28 and TRBJ1-1, with 7 bases aligning to TRBD1. CDR1 MDHEN and CDR2 SYDVKM come from the germline V gene. V trimming: 1 base; J trimming: 4 bases; junction bases outside the gene matches: 15. CDR3 length equals 18 residues. This chain's CDR3 is CASSLSFLRGGVGTEAFF. DNA for the CDR3: TGTGCCAGCAGTTTATCCTTCTTGAGAGGGGGCGTGGGCACTGAAGCTTTCTTT.

J is TRBJ2-2 and V is TRBV7-2, with D possibly matching TRBD2 (5 bases). The germline CDR1 and CDR2 sequences are SGHTA and FQGNSA. Trimming pared 0 bases from V and 6 bases from J, leaving 8 bases between. This CDR3 contains 14 residues. The CDR3 is CASSLAGSAGELFF. CDR3 DNA: TGTGCCAGCAGCTTAGCAGGGAGCGCCGGGGAGCTGTTTTTT.

V usage is TRBV10-3 and J usage is TRBJ2-3, with TRBD2 matching 10 bases. CDR1 ENHRY and CDR2 SYGVKD come from the germline V gene. The CDR3 is made up of 16 amino acids. Trimming removed 4 bases from V and 2 bases from J; junction bases left unmatched: 6. CDR3 bases: TGTGCCATCAGTGGGGGGCTAGCGGGAGCCACAGATACGCAGTATTTT. Encoded protein: CAISGGLAGATDTQYF.

The genes are TRBV4-3 and TRBJ1-6; possibly TRBD1 for D (5 bases). This CDR3 has 14 amino acids. The V and J ends lost 1 base and 10 bases respectively, with 11 bases between them. CDR1 is LGHNA, CDR2 YSLEER, per germline. CDR3 in amino acids: CASSQGGQKSPLHF. CDR3 in DNA: TGCGCCAGCAGCCAAGGGGGCCAGAAGTCACCCCTCCACTTT.

J is TRBJ2-1 and V is TRBV2, with TRBD2 as a possible D gene (6 bases). The CDR3 has 15 residues. The germline V gene has CDR1 SNHLY and CDR2 FYNNEI. V dropped 0 bases and J dropped 4 bases, with 10 bases sitting between them. DNA of the CDR3: TGTGCCAGCAGTGAAGCCGTCGGGGGTTACAATGAGCAGTTCTTC. Translating gives CASSEAVGGYNEQFF.

A single count supports this clone. The chain is built from TRBV7-2 and TRBJ2-3, with D possibly being TRBD2 (6 bases). This CDR3 spans 15 amino acids. Trimming left V 1 base short and J 5 bases short, with 13 bases between. Germline V gives CDR1 SGHTA, CDR2 FQGNSA. CDR3 sequence (DNA): TGTGCCAGCAGCTTAGGACTAGTTGGCAGAGATACGCAGTATTTT. This translates into CASSLGLVGRDTQYF.

The rearrangement joins TRBV5-1 to TRBJ2-3; D is unclear. This CDR3 is built from 13 residues. CDR1 SGHRS and CDR2 YFSETQ come from the germline V gene. Trimming took 1 base from V and 8 from J, leaving 11 bases between them. The DNA for the CDR3 is TGCGCCAGCAGCTTGTATGGAGACGGTACGCAGTATTTT. This translates into CASSLYGDGTQYF.

This clone was detected only once. The J gene is TRBJ1-2, the V gene TRBV3-1 (or the pseudogene TRBV3-2), with unresolved D. This CDR3 region has 13 residues. Germline assignment: CDR1 LGHDT and CDR2 YNNKEL (reference sequence). V dropped 4 bases and J dropped 0 bases, with 6 bases sitting between them. The CDR3 nucleotides read TGTGCCAGCAGCCCCGGTACTAACTATGGCTACACCTTC. This translates into CASSPGTNYGYTF.

In this sample, this clone turned up once. V gene TRBV5-1 combines with J gene TRBJ1-1; TRBD1 aligns across 12 bases. This CDR3 spans 16 amino acids. J lost 3 bases, V lost 0 bases, and 3 bases had no gene match. Germline V lookup: CDR1 SGHRS, CDR2 YFSETQ. The CDR3 reads CASSLAGTGGYTEAFF. CDR3 coding DNA: TGCGCCAGCAGCTTGGCCGGGACAGGGGGCTACACTGAAGCTTTCTTT.

The chain links TRBV28 to TRBJ2-1; TRBD2 might be the D (5 bases). This CDR3 spans 13 amino acids. Germline values: CDR1 MDHEN, CDR2 SYDVKM. V dropped 8 bases and J dropped 9 bases, with 17 bases sitting between them. DNA of the CDR3: TGTGCCAGCCACGGACTCGCGGGTACTGAGCAGTTCTTC. Amino acids: CASHGLAGTEQFF.

This clone was seen only once. The chain uses TRBV3-1 (or the pseudogene TRBV3-2) and TRBJ2-7, with 7 bases that match TRBD2. V shed 0 bases, J shed 5 bases, and the junction held 13 bases outside the gene matches. Germline assignment: CDR1 LGHDT and CDR2 YNNKEL (reference sequence). The CDR3 contains 17 residues. CDR3 loop: CASSQELAPRPGNEQYF. The CDR3 DNA follows: TGTGCCAGCAGCCAAGAACTAGCGCCTCGTCCGGGAAACGAGCAGTACTTC.

This sequence joins TRBV5-1 and TRBJ1-1; 7 bases align to TRBD1. V gave up 4 bases and J gave up 2 bases; unmatched junction bases: 5. This CDR3 spans 14 amino acids. The germline CDR1 and CDR2 sequences are SGHRS and YFSETQ. The CDR3 nucleotides read TGCGCCAGCAGCGGGGGACAGAAAAACACTGAAGCTTTCTTT. Protein product: CASSGGQKNTEAFF.

This sequence joins TRBV7-2 and TRBJ1-2, with 7 bases that match TRBD1. The V and J ends lost 2 bases and 7 bases, in that order; junction bases with no gene match: 10. The germline CDR1 and CDR2 sequences are SGHTA and FQGNSA. The length of the CDR3 is 15 residues. In DNA form, the CDR3 reads TGTGCCAGCAGCTTATCCTCGGGACAGATAGTTGGCTACACCTTC. Protein product: CASSLSSGQIVGYTF.

This sequence joins TRBV14 and TRBJ1-6; TRBD1 might be the D (6 bases). Germline assignment: CDR1 SGHDN and CDR2 FVKESK. V lost 0 bases to trimming and J lost 7 bases, with 13 bases between them. CDR3 length: 16 amino acids. CDR3 loop: CASSQEGTLLNSPLHF. CDR3 nucleotide sequence: TGTGCCAGCAGCCAAGAAGGGACACTGTTAAATTCACCCCTCCACTTT.

The chain employs TRBV7-2 and TRBJ2-7; TRBD1 matches 7 bases. CDR3 length: 14 amino acids. Germline trimming cut 5 bases from V and 5 bases from J; bases unmatched to any gene: 9. Germline lookup yields CDR1 SGHTA and CDR2 FQGNSA. The DNA for the CDR3 is TGTGCCAGCAGCACCTCAGGGGGAGAGAACGAGCAGTACTTC. The encoded protein is CASSTSGGENEQYF.

The chain links TRBV28 to TRBJ2-3, with 13 bases fitting TRBD2. The CDR3 length is 17 residues. Germline V lookup: CDR1 MDHEN, CDR2 SYDVKM. Unmatched junction bases numbered 10, after V lost 5 bases and J lost 5 bases. Here the CDR3 reads CASSPTSGREQKDTQYF. The DNA of the CDR3 is TGTGCCAGCAGTCCTACTAGCGGGAGGGAGCAGAAAGATACGCAGTATTTT.

The chain couples TRBV4-1 to TRBJ2-1; 9 bases fit TRBD1. The V gene end was trimmed by 4 bases and the J gene end by 7 bases; junction bases not matched to a gene: 8. Germline assignment: CDR1 MGHRA and CDR2 YSYEKL. The CDR3 contains 15 residues. The CDR3, as DNA: TGCGCCAGCAGCCGGGCCGGGACAGGGCAAAATGAGCAGTTCTTC. Translation gives CASSRAGTGQNEQFF.

The chain uses TRBV7-9 and TRBJ1-6; no firm D call. The germline V gene has CDR1 SEHNR and CDR2 FQNEAQ (reference sequence). This CDR3 comprises 14 residues. V gave up 3 bases and J gave up 10 bases, with 13 bases separating them. CDR3 bases: TGTGCCAGCAGCTTGGCGGATGGGAGATCACCCCTCCACTTT. Translated: CASSLADGRSPLHF.

The rearrangement uses TRBV29-1 and TRBJ2-2; 14 bases align to TRBD2. There are 18 residues in the CDR3. V gave up 7 bases and J gave up 0 bases; unmatched junction bases: 10. In germline, CDR1 is SQVTM, CDR2 ANQGSEA. The CDR3 bases are TGCAGCGCCCAATCAGGGACTAGCGGGAGTGCGAACACCGGGGAGCTGTTTTTT. As protein: CSAQSGTSGSANTGELFF.

CDR3 protein: CASRTAGGPSGELFF. The DNA of the CDR3 is TGTGCCAGCAGAACAGCGGGAGGGCCATCCGGGGAGCTGTTTTTT. The chain carries TRBV2 and TRBJ2-2, with 10 positions matching TRBD2. Germline CDR1 reads SNHLY; CDR2 reads FYNNEI. The CDR3 loop spans 15 amino acids. The V segment lost 6 bases and the J segment 6 bases; nucleotides outside the gene matches: 7.

This clone was observed a single time. The chain couples TRBV3-1 (or the pseudogene TRBV3-2) to TRBJ2-1; tentative D call: TRBD2 (6 bases). Germline V gene sequence: CDR1 LGHDT, CDR2 YNNKEL (reference sequence). The V and J ends lost 2 bases and 7 bases respectively, with 12 bases between them. The CDR3 has 14 residues. The CDR3 DNA sequence: TGTGCCAGCAGCCAAATGGGGGGTGGTAATGAGCAGTTCTTC. This sequence encodes CASSQMGGGNEQFF.

The chain has TRBV4-1 and TRBJ1-1, with a weak D call TRBD1 (6 bases). Trimming left V 4 bases short and J 6 bases short, with 12 bases between. Germline lookup yields CDR1 MGHRA and CDR2 YSYEKL. The CDR3 is made up of 13 amino acids. CDR3: CASSRWEGAEAFF. The CDR3 DNA follows: TGCGCCAGCAGCCGTTGGGAGGGGGCTGAAGCTTTCTTT.

V gene TRBV19 combines with J gene TRBJ1-5, with TRBD1 matching 9 bases. The CDR3 sequence is 17 residues long. CDR1 LNHDA and CDR2 SQIVND come from the germline V gene (reference sequence). Trimming cost V 3 bases and J 1 base; bases outside gene matches: 7. The CDR3 DNA sequence: TGTGCCAGTAGTATCCCCCCCGACAGGGGGAGCAATCAGCCCCAGCATTTT. Translation: CASSIPPDRGSNQPQHF.

The chain joins TRBV2 to TRBJ2-2; D possibly corresponds to TRBD1 (5 bases). Germline V gene data show CDR1 as SNHLY and CDR2 as FYNNEI. CDR3 size: 12 residues. V was pared by 7 bases and J by 6 bases, with 9 bases between. In DNA, the CDR3 is TGTGCCAGCACCAAAGGGGCCGGGGAGCTGTTTTTT. Translated, it gives CASTKGAGELFF.